This T cell receptor beta chain was documented in a study of response to subunit inactivated influenza vaccine. The CDR3 extends over 16 amino acids. The ends lost 1 base at V and 9 bases at J; junction bases unmatched: 9. In germline, CDR1 is MNHEY, CDR2 SMNVEV (reference sequence). TCRdb re-called the RT-PCR reads through MiXCR, storing one row per CDR3 protein. In the table there are hundreds of thousands of distinct CDR3 sequences, approximately 10% of which are singletons. This same sample was also taken into another study, of T cells expressing NK-cell markers. As that study records: Researchers built TCR beta cDNA using 5'RACE template switching with UMIs. Eight donors were sequenced, of whom seven were HCMV-seropositive, while the remaining one was HCMV-seronegative. The sorts in several experiments were restricted to alpha-beta TCR T cells by an anti-gamma-delta TCR antibody.

The clonotype was recovered from a man aged 50-59 years who received an inactivated influenza vaccine. Sequenced here: PBMCs from blood, sampled on the day of vaccination. The J gene is TRBJ1-4, the V gene TRBV27, with 9 bases lining up with TRBD1. CDR3 protein: CASSLWKGTGLQKLFF. CDR3 in DNA: TGTGCCAGCAGTTTATGGAAGGGGACAGGGCTCCAAAAACTGTTTTTT.